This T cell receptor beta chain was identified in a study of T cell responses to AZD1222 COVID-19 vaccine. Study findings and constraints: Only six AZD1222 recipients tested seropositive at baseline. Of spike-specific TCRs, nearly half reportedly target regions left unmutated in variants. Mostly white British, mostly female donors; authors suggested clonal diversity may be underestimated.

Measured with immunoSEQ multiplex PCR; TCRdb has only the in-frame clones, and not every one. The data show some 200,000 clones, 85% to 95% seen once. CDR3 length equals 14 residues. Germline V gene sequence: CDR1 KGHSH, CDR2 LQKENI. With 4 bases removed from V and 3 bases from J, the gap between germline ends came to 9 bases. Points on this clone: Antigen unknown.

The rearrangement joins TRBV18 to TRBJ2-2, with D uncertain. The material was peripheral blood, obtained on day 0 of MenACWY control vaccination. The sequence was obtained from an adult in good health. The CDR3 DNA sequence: TGTGCCAGCTCACATCTGGTTGACACCGGGGAGCTGTTTTTT. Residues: CASSHLVDTGELFF.